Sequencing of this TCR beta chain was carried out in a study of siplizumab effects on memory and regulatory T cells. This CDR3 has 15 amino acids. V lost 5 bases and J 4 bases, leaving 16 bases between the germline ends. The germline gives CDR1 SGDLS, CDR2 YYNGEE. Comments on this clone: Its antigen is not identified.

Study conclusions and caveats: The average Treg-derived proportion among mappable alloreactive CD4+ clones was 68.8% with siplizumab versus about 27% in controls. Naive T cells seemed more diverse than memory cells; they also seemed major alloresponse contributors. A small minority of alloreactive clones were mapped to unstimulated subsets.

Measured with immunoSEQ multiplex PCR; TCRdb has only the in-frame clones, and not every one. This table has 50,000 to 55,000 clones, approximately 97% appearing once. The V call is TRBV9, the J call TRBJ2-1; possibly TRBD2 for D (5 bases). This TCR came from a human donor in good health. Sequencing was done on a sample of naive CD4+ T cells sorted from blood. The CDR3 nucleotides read TGTGCCAGCAGGACCCCGAGCGGAGAATACAATGAGCAGTTCTTC. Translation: CASRTPSGEYNEQFF. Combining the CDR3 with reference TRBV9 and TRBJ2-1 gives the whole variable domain DSGVTQTPKHLITATGQRVTLRCSPRSGDLSVYWYQQSLDQGLQFLIQYYNGEERAKGNILERFSAQQFPDLHSELNLSSLELGDSALYFCASRTPSGEYNEQFFGPGTRLTVL.